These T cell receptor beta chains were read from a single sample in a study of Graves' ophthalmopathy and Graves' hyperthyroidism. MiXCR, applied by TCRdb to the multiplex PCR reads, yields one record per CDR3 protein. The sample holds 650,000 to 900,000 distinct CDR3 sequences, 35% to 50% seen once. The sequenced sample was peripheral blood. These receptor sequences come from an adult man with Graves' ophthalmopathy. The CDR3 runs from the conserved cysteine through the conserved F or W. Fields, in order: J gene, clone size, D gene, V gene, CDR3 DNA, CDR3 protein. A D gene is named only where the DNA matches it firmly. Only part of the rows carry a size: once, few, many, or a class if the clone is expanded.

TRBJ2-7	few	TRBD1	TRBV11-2	TGTGCCAGCAGCTCTGGACAGGGTTATGATACCTACGAGCAGTACTTC	CASSSGQGYDTYEQYF
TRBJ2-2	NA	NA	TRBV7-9	TGTGCCAGCAGCCATGGTCTAGCCGGGGAGCTGTTTTTT	CASSHGLAGELFF
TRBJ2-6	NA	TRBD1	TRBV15	TGTGCCACCAGCAGAGGGGACAGGGACACTGAAGCTTTC	CATSRGDRDTEAF
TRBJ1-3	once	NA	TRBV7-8	TGTGCCAGCAGCTCAAAGGGACACTCTGGAAACACCATATATTTT	CASSSKGHSGNTIYF
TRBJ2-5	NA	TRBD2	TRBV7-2	TGTGCCAGCGCGATGACTAGCGGGCCACACAGGACCCAGTACTTC	CASAMTSGPHRTQYF
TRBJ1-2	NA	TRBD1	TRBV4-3	TGCGCCAGCAGCCAAGGACAGGGGGCGAACACAATTAACTATGGCTACACCTTC	CASSQGQGANTINYGYTF
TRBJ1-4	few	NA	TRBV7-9	TGTGCCAGCAGCTCGAAGGCGATGGGTGAAAAACTGTTTTTT	CASSSKAMGEKLFF
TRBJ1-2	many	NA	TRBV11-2	TGTGCCAGCAGCGCGAGAAGCATTCAAACAGTCCCTAACTATGGCTACACCTTC	CASSARSIQTVPNYGYTF
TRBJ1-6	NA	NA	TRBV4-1	TGCGCCAGCACCCAAGATAGGTGGAATTCACCCCTCCACTTT	CASTQDRWNSPLHF
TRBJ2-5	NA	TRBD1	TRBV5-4	TGTGCCAGCAGCTTGACAGGGGCTCATGGCCAGTACTTC	CASSLTGAHGQYF
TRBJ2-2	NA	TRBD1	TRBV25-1	TGTGCCGTAGGGACAGCGAACACCGGGGAGCTGTTTTTT	CAVGTANTGELFF
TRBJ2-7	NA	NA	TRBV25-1	TGTGCCAGCAGTTCTGGGGGGCGACCCTACGAGCAGTACTTC	CASSSGGRPYEQYF
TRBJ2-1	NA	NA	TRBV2	TGTGCCAGCAGCGGGGACCAGGGTTTCGAGCAGTTCTTC	CASSGDQGFEQFF
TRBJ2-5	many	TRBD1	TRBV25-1	TGTGCCAGCAGTAGACAGGGGGAAGAGACCCAGTACTTC	CASSRQGEETQYF
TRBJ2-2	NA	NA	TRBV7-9	TGTGCCAGCAGCTTTGGAGGGGGAGGGGAGCTGTTTTTT	CASSFGGGGELFF
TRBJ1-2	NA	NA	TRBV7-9	TGTGCCAGCAGTGAAGTAGGGACCTCTAACTATGGCTATACCTTC	CASSEVGTSNYGYTF
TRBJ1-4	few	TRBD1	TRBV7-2	TGTGCCAGCAGCCAACTGACAGGGGTTGAAAAACTGTTTTTT	CASSQLTGVEKLFF
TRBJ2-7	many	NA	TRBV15	TGTGCCACCAGCAGCCCGTTACAGGTCTACGAGCAGTACTTC	CATSSPLQVYEQYF
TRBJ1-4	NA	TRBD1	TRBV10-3	TGTGCCAGCAGTTACCCCCTCGACAGGGCAACTAATGAAAAACTGTTTTTT	CASSYPLDRATNEKLFF
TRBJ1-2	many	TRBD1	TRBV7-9	TGTGCCAGCAGCGGGGACAGTCCATATGGCTACACCTTC	CASSGDSPYGYTF
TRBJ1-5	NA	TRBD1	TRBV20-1	TGCAGTGCTAGACCTGACAGGGATCTGGGGACCTATCAGCCCCAGCATTTT	CSARPDRDLGTYQPQHF
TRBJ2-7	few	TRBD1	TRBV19	TGTGCCAGTAGTATAGACTCTGGACAGGGCTACGAGCAGTACTTC	CASSIDSGQGYEQYF
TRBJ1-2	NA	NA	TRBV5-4	TGTGCCAGCAGCTTGGTCATAGGACCTAACTATGGCTACACCTTC	CASSLVIGPNYGYTF
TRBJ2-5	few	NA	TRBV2	TGTGCCAGCAGTGCCCAGCGTGGGGAGACCCAGTACTTC	CASSAQRGETQYF
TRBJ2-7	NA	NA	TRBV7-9	TGTGCCAGCAGCCACCACTCAGGACGGGACTACGAGCAGTACTTC	CASSHHSGRDYEQYF
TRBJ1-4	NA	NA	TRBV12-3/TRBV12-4	TGTGCCAGCAGTTCCTTTATGGCAACTAATGAAAAACTGTTTTTT	CASSSFMATNEKLFF
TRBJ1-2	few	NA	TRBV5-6	TGTGCCAGCACCACATGGGCAGGCTACAACTATGGCTACACCTTC	CASTTWAGYNYGYTF
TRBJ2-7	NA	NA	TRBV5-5	TGTGCCAGCAGCTATACCGGACGGACCTACGAGCAGTACTTC	CASSYTGRTYEQYF
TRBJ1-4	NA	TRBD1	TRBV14	TGTGCCAGCAGCCAGGCGACAGGGTACGAAAAACTGTTTTTT	CASSQATGYEKLFF
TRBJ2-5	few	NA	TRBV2	TGTGCCAGCAGTTTTCGGGCAGGGGTGCTCCAAGAGACCCAGTACTTC	CASSFRAGVLQETQYF
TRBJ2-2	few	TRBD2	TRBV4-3	TGCGCCAGCAGTCTAGCGGGGGCCGCAAGGACCGGGGAGCTGTTTTTT	CASSLAGAARTGELFF
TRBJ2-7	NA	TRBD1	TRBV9	TGTGCCAGCAGCCAGGGACAGGGGCTCGACGAGCAGTACTTC	CASSQGQGLDEQYF
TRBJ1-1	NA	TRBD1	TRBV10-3	TGTGCCAGCAGTGATCTAGGGACAGGGTTGAACACTGAAGCTTTCTTT	CASSDLGTGLNTEAFF
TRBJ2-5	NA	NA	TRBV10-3	TGTGCCAGCAGTTACTTCTCCAGGGGAGGAAAAGAGACCCAGTACTTC	CASSYFSRGGKETQYF
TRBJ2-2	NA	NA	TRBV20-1	TGCAGTGCGACGGACCCGAACACCGGGGAGCTGTTTTTT	CSATDPNTGELFF
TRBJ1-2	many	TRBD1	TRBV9	TGTGCCAGCAGCCCGACCGGGACAGTGAACTATGGCTACACCTTC	CASSPTGTVNYGYTF
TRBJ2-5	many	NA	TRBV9	TGTGCCAGCAGCGTAGCTCGGGGCGAGGCGACCCAGTACTTC	CASSVARGEATQYF
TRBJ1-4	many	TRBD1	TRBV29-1	TGCAGCGTTGAAGCTGAGGGGGCAGGGGCTCTCACTAATGAAAAACTGTTTTTT	CSVEAEGAGALTNEKLFF
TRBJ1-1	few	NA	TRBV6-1	TGTGCCAGCAGTTACTCCGGACGGCTGAACACTGAAGCTTTCTTT	CASSYSGRLNTEAFF
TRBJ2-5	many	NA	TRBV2	TGTGCCAGCAGGTCGACGTCAGTGTACCAAGAGACCCAGTACTTC	CASRSTSVYQETQYF
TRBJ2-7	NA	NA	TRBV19	TGTGCCAGTAGTCAGCAGTCTTCGTACGAGCGGTACTTC	CASSQQSSYERYF
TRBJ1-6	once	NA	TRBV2	TGTGCCAGCAGTGAAGCAGGGACAAGGGGTTCACCCCTCCACTTT	CASSEAGTRGSPLHF
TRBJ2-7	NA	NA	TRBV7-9	TGTGCCAGCAGCTCCACGGGAGTGAACGAGCAGTACTTC	CASSSTGVNEQYF
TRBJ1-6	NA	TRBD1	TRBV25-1	TGTGCCAGCAGTCCGCGAAACAGGGGATCACCCCTCCACTTT	CASSPRNRGSPLHF
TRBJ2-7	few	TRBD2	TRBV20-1	TGCAGTGCTAGAGGGCTAGCGGGAGGGACGGGCGAGCAGTACTTC	CSARGLAGGTGEQYF
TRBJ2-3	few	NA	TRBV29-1	TGCAGCGCCCTAGGACAAGGAACAGATACGCAGTATTTT	CSALGQGTDTQYF
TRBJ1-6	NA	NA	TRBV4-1	TGCGCCAGCAGCCAAGATGGGACCGTCGGTTCACCCCTCCACTTT	CASSQDGTVGSPLHF
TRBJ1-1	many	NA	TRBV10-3	TGTGCCATCAGTGACGGGGAGCAATTTGAAGCTTTCTTT	CAISDGEQFEAFF
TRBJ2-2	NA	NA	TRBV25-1	TGTGCCAGCAGCTCCACTCACGCTGGAGCCGGGGAGCTGTTTTTT	CASSSTHAGAGELFF
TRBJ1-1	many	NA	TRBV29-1	TGCAGCGTTGAAGAGGACGCTCTTGAAGCTTTCTTT	CSVEEDALEAFF